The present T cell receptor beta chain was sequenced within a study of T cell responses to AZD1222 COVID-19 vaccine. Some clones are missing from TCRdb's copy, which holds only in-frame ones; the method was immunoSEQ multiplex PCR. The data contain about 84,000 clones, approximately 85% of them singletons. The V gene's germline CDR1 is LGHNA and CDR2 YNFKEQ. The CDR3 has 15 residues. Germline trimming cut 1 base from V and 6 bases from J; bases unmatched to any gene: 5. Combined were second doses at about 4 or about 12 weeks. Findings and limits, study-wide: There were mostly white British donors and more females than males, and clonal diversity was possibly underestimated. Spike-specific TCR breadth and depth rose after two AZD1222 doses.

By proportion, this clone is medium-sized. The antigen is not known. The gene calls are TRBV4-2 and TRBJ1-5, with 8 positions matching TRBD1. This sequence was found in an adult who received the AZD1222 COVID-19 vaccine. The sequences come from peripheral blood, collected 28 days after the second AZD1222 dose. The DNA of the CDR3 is TGTGCCAGCAGCCAAGCCCAGGGGGCAGGTCAGCCCCAGCATTTT. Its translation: CASSQAQGAGQPQHF.